Each of the 13 T cell receptor beta chains below was sequenced from the same sample in a study of OX40 agonist ivuxolimab in advanced cancers. Profiling relied on immunoSEQ multiplex PCR, and the TCRdb table lists in-frame clones only, not all of them. The sample carries over 55,000 clones, 83% recorded once. The sample in question was CD4+ or CD8+ T cells sorted from blood, obtained in a trial of the OX40 agonist ivuxolimab. The receptors originated from an adult with an advanced solid tumor such as melanoma, head and neck, liver or kidney cancer.

In nucleotides, the CDR3 is TGTGCCAGCAGTGAAGCCGGGACAGGGGCTGGAAACACCATATATTTT. The encoded protein is CASSEAGTGAGNTIYF. The chain carries TRBV6-1 and TRBJ1-3; TRBD1 matches 10 bases. The germline V gene has CDR1 MNHNS and CDR2 SASEGT. The CDR3 loop spans 16 amino acids. Germline trimming cut 0 bases from V and 2 bases from J; bases unmatched to any gene: 1.

The chain has TRBV5-1 and TRBJ1-1; D possibly corresponds to TRBD1 (5 bases). V was shortened by 1 base and J by 1 base, with 14 bases between the two germline ends. CDR1 is SGHRS and CDR2 is YFSETQ in the germline V gene. CDR3 length equals 16 residues. Here the CDR3 DNA reads TGCGCCAGCAGCTTGTTTGTGTCAGGGACGAACACTGAAGCTTTCTTT. Translating gives CASSLFVSGTNTEAFF.

The chain recombines TRBV19 with TRBJ1-5, with 7 bases that match TRBD1. Germline loops: CDR1 LNHDA, CDR2 SQIVND (reference sequence). V lost 6 bases, J lost 3 bases, and 11 bases stayed unmatched. The CDR3 loop spans 16 amino acids. The chain's CDR3 is CASSLLTGSYNQPQHF. The CDR3 nucleotides read TGTGCCAGTAGCCTCTTGACAGGGTCCTACAATCAGCCCCAGCATTTT.

In this sample, this clone turned up once. This sequence joins TRBV28 and TRBJ1-2, with D hard to call. V gave up 5 bases and J gave up 6 bases, with 13 bases separating them. The CDR3 covers 13 residues. Per the germline V gene, CDR1 is MDHEN and CDR2 is SYDVKM. CDR3 region: CASSTQVPHGYTF. CDR3 nucleotides: TGTGCCAGCAGTACGCAGGTGCCGCATGGCTACACCTTC.

This clone was counted between two and nine times. This sequence joins TRBV19 and TRBJ1-5, with a possible D match to TRBD1 (6 bases). V was cut by 5 bases and J by 2 bases, with 10 bases left in between. Looked up from germline, CDR1 is LNHDA and CDR2 is SQIVND (reference sequence). The CDR3 consists of 14 residues. CDR3 region: CASSVSGGNQPQHF. In nucleotides, the CDR3 is TGTGCCAGTAGTGTATCAGGGGGCAATCAGCCCCAGCATTTT.

The table lists this clone with a few counts. The chain uses TRBV19 and TRBJ2-3; no firm D call. This CDR3 region has 14 residues. Germline CDR1 reads LNHDA; CDR2 reads SQIVND (reference sequence). V was pared by 3 bases and J by 2 bases, with 9 bases between. In DNA form, the CDR3 reads TGTGCCAGTAGTATCGGTCAAAACACAGATACGCAGTATTTT. This encodes CASSIGQNTDTQYF.

This clone was picked up one time. The rearrangement uses TRBV6-5 and TRBJ2-7; D is possibly TRBD2 (6 bases). V was shortened by 4 bases and J by 2 bases, with 12 bases between the two germline ends. Germline CDR1 is MNHEY and CDR2 is SVGAGI. The CDR3 contains 14 residues. The DNA for the CDR3 is TGTGCCAGCAGTTTAAGCTGGACTACCTACGAGCAGTACTTC. As protein: CASSLSWTTYEQYF.

V is TRBV27 and J is TRBJ2-2, with 15 positions matching TRBD2. The germline gives CDR1 MNHEY, CDR2 SMNVEV (reference sequence). This CDR3 is built from 20 residues. Trimming took 4 bases from V and 6 from J; bases not matched to a gene: 15. The chain's CDR3 is CASSWGTSGRPRRRPGELFF. CDR3 nucleotide sequence: TGTGCCAGCAGTTGGGGGACTAGCGGGAGGCCGCGAAGGAGGCCCGGGGAGCTGTTTTTT.

This clone was found a few times. V gene TRBV6-4 combines with J gene TRBJ1-1; D call uncertain. Trimming took 4 bases from V and 3 from J, leaving 12 bases between them. The CDR3 extends over 14 amino acids. Germline V gene sequence: CDR1 MRHNA, CDR2 SNTAGT. The CDR3 DNA is TGTGCCAGCAGTGCGACGGCCGGGGACACTGAAGCTTTCTTT. It encodes CASSATAGDTEAFF.

The chain recombines TRBV10-3 with TRBJ2-3; 8 bases agree with TRBD1. Germline V gene lookup returns CDR1 ENHRY and CDR2 SYGVKD. Losses at the gene ends were 7 bases for V and 6 bases for J; bases not matched to a gene: 9. The CDR3 has 14 amino acids. The CDR3 spells CAIKESGGIDTQYF. DNA of the CDR3: TGTGCCATCAAGGAGTCAGGGGGCATCGATACGCAGTATTTT.

This clone came up once. This chain connects TRBV27 to TRBJ1-4, with a tentative D call TRBD1 (5 bases). The CDR3 is 14 amino acids. With 6 bases removed from V and 5 bases from J, the gap between germline ends came to 13 bases. Per germline, CDR1 MNHEY and CDR2 SMNVEV (reference sequence). This CDR3 reads CASRSAGPNEKLFF. DNA of the CDR3: TGTGCCAGCAGGAGTGCAGGGCCAAATGAAAAACTGTTTTTT.

The chain combines TRBV7-7 with TRBJ2-1, with D possibly TRBD1 on 5 matching bases. Looked up from germline, CDR1 is SSHAT and CDR2 is FNYEAQ (reference sequence). The CDR3 is made up of 13 amino acids. Trimming removed 5 bases from V and 6 bases from J, with 11 bases in between. As DNA, the CDR3 is TGTGCCAGCAGCATTGGACAACTCAATGAGCAGTTCTTC. Protein: CASSIGQLNEQFF.

This clone was recorded only once. The chain couples TRBV27 to TRBJ2-1, with D possibly being TRBD2 (5 bases). The ends were cut back, 5 bases at V and 8 bases at J, with 22 bases in the middle. The germline V gene has CDR1 MNHEY and CDR2 SMNVEV (reference sequence). The length of the CDR3 is 16 residues. CDR3 amino acids: CASSLRTSSRGHEQFF. CDR3 nucleotides: TGTGCCAGCAGTCTTAGGACCTCTTCAAGAGGGCATGAGCAGTTCTTC.